This record concerns one T cell receptor beta chain sequence. Its antigen is still unknown. These data belong to a study of T cells expressing NK-cell markers. The CDR3 length is 15 residues. From germline, CDR1 is SQVTM and CDR2 ANQGSEA. Findings and limits, study-wide: Dominant NKG2C+ clonotypes accounted for 1.0-7.0% of CD8+ T cells in about 6 donors. Four donors likewise had their CD3+CD56-NKG2C+ fraction led by these clonotypes.

Production of TCR beta cDNA relied on 5'RACE template switching with UMIs. TCRdb reprocessed the 5' RACE reads, with one entry per CDR3 protein and no DNA. The sample totals some 440,000 distinct CDR3 sequences. Material for sequencing was blood T cells: a sorted CD56 or NKG2C T cell subset, CD4+ or CD8+ T cells, or bulk PBMC T cells (not recorded which). The TCR originated in a woman between 50 and 59 years old in good health. The chain is built from TRBV29-1 and TRBJ1-3. The CDR3 sequence: CSVEKWGTPGNTIYF.